The 13 T cell receptor beta chains below all came from one sample that was sequenced in a study of identical twins. TCRdb re-derived calls from the 5' RACE reads in MiXCR, one entry per CDR3 protein. The sample includes 500,000 to 600,000 distinct CDR3 sequences, about 20% of them seen just once. The sample also formed part of further work on T cells expressing NK-cell markers.

Sequenced sample: CD4+ T cells sorted from blood. The receptors originated from a woman aged 18-29 years in good health.

J is TRBJ2-6 and V is TRBV6-1; D is undetermined. CDR1 MNHNS and CDR2 SASEGT come from the germline V gene. V was shortened by 6 bases and J by 1 base, with 10 bases between the two germline ends. CDR3 length: 15 residues. Here the CDR3 reads CASRSRISGANVLTF. The CDR3 DNA follows: TGTGCCAGCAGGAGCAGGATTTCTGGGGCCAACGTCCTGACTTTC.

The CDR3 bases are TGCAGTGCTTTCCTACAGGGGGCTAATCGGGAGCAGTACTTC. Amino acids: CSAFLQGANREQYF. The chain couples TRBV20-1 to TRBJ2-7; 9 nucleotides align to TRBD1. This CDR3 has 14 amino acids. Germline lookup yields CDR1 DFQATT and CDR2 SNEGSKA (reference sequence). The V segment lost 5 bases and the J segment 7 bases; nucleotides outside the gene matches: 12.

The V gene is TRBV29-1, the J gene TRBJ1-3; D is perhaps TRBD1 (5 bases). Trimming took 6 bases from V and 2 from J, leaving 17 bases between them. The CDR3 is 15 residues long. The V gene's germline CDR1 is SQVTM and CDR2 ANQGSEA. The CDR3 DNA follows: TGCAGCGTGGCGCCCACCGGGACGACTGGAAACACCATATATTTT. This encodes CSVAPTGTTGNTIYF.

This clonotype has a single count. The rearrangement uses TRBV6-1 and TRBJ2-2, with 7 bases identical to TRBD2. The V gene's germline CDR1 is MNHNS and CDR2 SASEGT. V lost 11 bases and J lost 0; bases outside the gene matches: 9. This CDR3 spans 15 amino acids. The CDR3 spells CASWRAGSNTGELFF. The DNA for the CDR3 is TGTGCCTCGTGGCGAGCGGGATCGAACACCGGGGAGCTGTTTTTT.

V is TRBV5-1 and J is TRBJ2-7, with D perhaps matching TRBD1 (5 bases). Germline CDR1 SGHRS, CDR2 YFSETQ. This CDR3 has 13 amino acids. Trimming cost V 4 bases and J 2 bases, with 10 bases left between them. The CDR3 loop reads CASSQGYAYEQYF. The CDR3 DNA follows: TGCGCCAGCAGCCAGGGTTACGCCTACGAGCAGTACTTC. Full variable domain (missing parts from reference TRBV5-1 and TRBJ2-7): KAGVTQTPRYLIKTRGQQVTLSCSPISGHRSVSWYQQTPGQGLQFLFEYFSETQRNKGNFPGRFSGRQFSNSRSEMNVSTLELGDSALYLCASSQGYAYEQYFGPGTRLTVT.

The gene calls are TRBV5-1 and TRBJ2-1, with 8 bases fitting TRBD2. Germline CDR1 and CDR2: SGHRS and YFSETQ. Trimming cost V 4 bases and J 5 bases; bases outside gene matches: 8. The CDR3 has 15 amino acids. CDR3 amino acids: CASSQTSGRNNEQFF. The CDR3 DNA reads as TGCGCCAGCAGCCAAACTAGCGGACGAAACAATGAGCAGTTCTTC.

This clonotype was seen only a few times. The chain has TRBV2 and TRBJ1-5; D is ambiguous. Trimming took 7 bases from V and 1 from J, leaving 8 bases between them. This CDR3 has 13 residues. Germline assignment: CDR1 SNHLY and CDR2 FYNNEI. CDR3 DNA sequence: TGTGCCAGCAAGAAGGAGAGCAATCAGCCCCAGCATTTT. It is translated as CASKKESNQPQHF.

This clonotype was recorded a few times. This sequence joins TRBV5-1 and TRBJ2-1; D is ambiguous. V shed 0 bases and J shed 6 bases, with 13 bases lying between them. This CDR3 is built from 15 residues. Germline V gives CDR1 SGHRS, CDR2 YFSETQ. The CDR3 spells CASSLASSGSNEQFF. For the CDR3, the DNA is TGCGCCAGCAGCTTGGCTAGTTCCGGCTCCAATGAGCAGTTCTTC.

This clonotype was seen once. The chain recombines TRBV20-1 with TRBJ2-1, with D possibly matching TRBD2 (6 bases). The CDR3 length is 12 residues. With 6 bases removed from V and 7 bases from J, the gap between germline ends came to 13 bases. Germline CDR1 is DFQATT and CDR2 is SNEGSKA (reference sequence). CDR3: CSAPSEGNEQFF. The CDR3 region has the DNA TGCAGTGCCCCCTCGGAGGGAAATGAGCAGTTCTTC.

The rearrangement links TRBV29-1 to TRBJ2-2; 7 positions agree with TRBD2. This CDR3 is 15 amino acids long. In germline, CDR1 is SQVTM, CDR2 ANQGSEA. The V and J ends lost 5 bases and 0 bases, in that order; junction bases with no gene match: 6. CDR3 DNA: TGCAGCGTTTATCCGAGCGGGGCGAACACCGGGGAGCTGTTTTTT. It codes for CSVYPSGANTGELFF.

The table lists this clonotype with a few counts. The gene calls are TRBV6-5 and TRBJ2-7, with 10 bases that match TRBD2. CDR3 length: 13 amino acids. V dropped 0 bases and J dropped 12; count of bases not matched to a gene: 5. The V gene's germline CDR1 is MNHEY and CDR2 SVGAGI. CDR3: CASSYSSGGGLYF. CDR3 coding DNA: TGTGCCAGCAGTTACTCGAGCGGGGGGGGCCTGTACTTC.

This clonotype was picked up a small number of times. The chain recombines TRBV20-1 with TRBJ1-2; maybe TRBD1 (5 bases). CDR1 is DFQATT and CDR2 is SNEGSKA in the germline V gene (reference sequence). The CDR3 consists of 12 residues. The germline V and J ends were trimmed by 5 bases and 6 bases, with 13 bases remaining between them. The CDR3 DNA reads TGCAGTGCTCCCAAGGCGGGGGATGGCTACACCTTC. It is translated as CSAPKAGDGYTF.

There are a few counts of this clonotype. The V call is TRBV29-1, the J call TRBJ2-1, with 14 bases lining up with TRBD2. The CDR3 sequence is 12 residues long. The germline gives CDR1 SQVTM, CDR2 ANQGSEA. V shed 7 bases, J shed 10 bases, and the junction held 3 bases outside the gene matches. The CDR3 loop reads CSAGTSGREQFF. The CDR3 DNA follows: TGCAGCGCAGGGACTAGCGGGAGAGAGCAGTTCTTC.